This entry describes one T cell receptor (beta chain). TCRdb fed the 5' RACE reads into MiXCR, producing one record per CDR3 protein. The sample lists some 500,000 distinct CDR3 sequences, roughly an eighth occurring once. The data originate from a study of identical twins. The same data also contributed to another study, on yellow fever vaccine responses in identical twins.

The sequence came from a woman between 18 and 30 years old in good health. Sequencing was done on a sample of CD4+ T cells sorted from blood.

The DNA of the CDR3 is TGTGCCAGCAGCCACCGCGCGGGACAGGCCTACAATGAGCAGTTCTTC. It translates to CASSHRAGQAYNEQFF. The V call is TRBV2, the J call TRBJ2-1; 8 bases align to TRBD1. The J segment lost 2 bases and the V segment lost 6 bases, leaving 9 bases of the junction unmatched. CDR1 is SNHLY, CDR2 FYNNEI, per germline. The CDR3 runs 16 residues. Full variable domain (rest looked up from reference TRBV2 and TRBJ2-1): EPEVTQTPSHQVTQMGQEVILRCVPISNHLYFYWYRQILGQKVEFLVSFYNNEISEKSEIFDDQFSVERPDGSNFTLKIRSTKLEDSAMYFCASSHRAGQAYNEQFFGPGTRLTVL.